The clone carrying this T cell receptor (beta chain) was detected once. The sample comes from a study of CD8 T cells in Susac syndrome. In contrast to the negatively isolated CD8+ and CD4+ T cells, TEMRA cells were FACS-enriched. With random hexamers, about 0.45 to 1 ug RNA was reverse transcribed. One entry per CDR3 protein results from TCRdb running MiXCR on the immunoSEQ multiplex PCR reads. The sample includes approximately 160,000 distinct CDR3 sequences, 93% of them seen just once. The CDR3 consists of 12 residues. J was trimmed by 8 bases and V by 5 bases; bases with no gene match: 2. Looked up from germline, CDR1 is LNHNV and CDR2 is YYDKDF (reference sequence).

The V call is TRBV15, the J call TRBJ2-1, with 8 bases fitting TRBD1. Sample: CD4+ T cells from PBMCs. The sequence came from a human donor with multiple sclerosis. CDR3 nucleotide sequence: TGTGCCACCAGCGGACAGGGTTATGAGCAGTTCTTC. Its translation is CATSGQGYEQFF.